This T cell receptor beta chain was captured by sequencing in a study of cytomegalovirus exposure and HLA in healthy donors. Study summary: The study's early data release held roughly 91 million unique TCRs from HLA-typed donors. Study-level points and caveats: When a later analysis was performed, an Asian-associated ancestry cluster reportedly had fewer N-insertions than the approximately 700-donor mean. Reports indicate that TCR beta sequences accurately predicted the HLA-A and HLA-B alleles of most subjects. With further analysis later on, most CMV-associated TCR beta chains appeared HLA-restricted.

On this clone itself: No antigen is known for it.

The V end lost 4 bases, the J end lost 0 bases, and 7 bases lay between the germline ends. The length of the CDR3 is 14 residues. Germline V gene data show CDR1 as ENHRY and CDR2 as SYGVKD. Vbeta (60) and Jbeta (13) primers were used in the PCR. Sequenced by immunoSEQ multiplex PCR; TCRdb stores in-frame clones only, minus some. Among approximately 160,000 clones listed, 84% were seen once. The specimen was PBMCs. The rearrangement joins TRBV10-3 to TRBJ2-1; perhaps TRBD2 as D (6 bases). The clonotype originates from a boy between 2 and 10 years old in good health and CMV-seronegative. The CDR3 protein is CAISAEGSYNEQFF. The CDR3 DNA sequence: TGTGCCATCAGTGCGGAGGGCTCCTACAATGAGCAGTTCTTC.